Listed here is a single T cell receptor beta chain. The antigen is not known. For the second PCR, which ran for about 7 to 11 cycles, a sample-barcoded 5' primer and a J-beta primer mix were used. MiXCR was run by TCRdb on the 5' RACE reads, yielding one entry per CDR3 protein. The sample shows hundreds of thousands of distinct CDR3 sequences, about 48% of them seen only once. Each donor gave roughly 9.8 milliliters of peripheral blood. These data originate in a study of blood T cells in healthy people across ages. Study-wide points: Measured against age, TCR beta diversity per million T cells decreased in a roughly linear manner. More naive CD4+ cells and higher diversity were found in long-lived than in aged donors. When one million T cells were used, diversity estimates were thought to be underestimates.

Sequenced material: blood. The receptor was derived from a man aged 25 to 40 in good health.

The CDR3 DNA sequence: TGCGCCAGCAGGCCTGTGTCTAGCGGTTCCTACGAGCAGTACTTC. Translation gives CASRPVSSGSYEQYF. The chain combines TRBV4-1 with TRBJ2-7, with TRBD2 matching over 7 bases. Germline loops: CDR1 MGHRA, CDR2 YSYEKL. The V segment lost 6 bases and the J segment 1 base; nucleotides outside the gene matches: 9. The CDR3 is 15 residues long.